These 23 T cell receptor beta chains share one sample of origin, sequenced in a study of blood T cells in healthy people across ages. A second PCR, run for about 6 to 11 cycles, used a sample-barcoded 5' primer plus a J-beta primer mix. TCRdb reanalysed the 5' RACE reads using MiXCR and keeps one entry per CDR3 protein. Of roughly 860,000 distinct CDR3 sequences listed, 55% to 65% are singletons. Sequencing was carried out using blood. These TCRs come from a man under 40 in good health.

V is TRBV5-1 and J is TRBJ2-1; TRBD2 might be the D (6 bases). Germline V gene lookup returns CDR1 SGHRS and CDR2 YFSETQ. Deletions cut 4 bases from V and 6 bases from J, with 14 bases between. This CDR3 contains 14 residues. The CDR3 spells CASSPSTSTNEQFF. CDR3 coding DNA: TGCGCCAGCAGCCCGTCGACTAGTACCAATGAGCAGTTCTTC.

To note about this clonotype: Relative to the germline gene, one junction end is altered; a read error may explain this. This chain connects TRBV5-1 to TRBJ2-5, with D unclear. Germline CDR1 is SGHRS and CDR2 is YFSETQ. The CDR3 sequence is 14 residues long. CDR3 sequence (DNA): TGTGCCAGCAGCTTAGAAGTCAGACAAGAGACCCAGTACTTC. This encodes CASSLEVRQETQYF.

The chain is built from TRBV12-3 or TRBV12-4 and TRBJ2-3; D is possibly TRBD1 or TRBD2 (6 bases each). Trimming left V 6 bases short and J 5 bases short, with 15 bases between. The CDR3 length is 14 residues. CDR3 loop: CASRRDTLGDTQYF. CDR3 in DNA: TGTGCCAGCAGGCGGGACACCCTAGGAGATACGCAGTATTTT.

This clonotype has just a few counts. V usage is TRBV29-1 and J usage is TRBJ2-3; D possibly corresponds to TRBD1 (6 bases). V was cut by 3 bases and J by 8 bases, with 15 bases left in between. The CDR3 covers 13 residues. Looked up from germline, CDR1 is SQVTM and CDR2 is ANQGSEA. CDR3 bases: TGCAGCGTTGACCTTGGGGGCGAGGGTACGCAGTATTTT. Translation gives CSVDLGGEGTQYF.

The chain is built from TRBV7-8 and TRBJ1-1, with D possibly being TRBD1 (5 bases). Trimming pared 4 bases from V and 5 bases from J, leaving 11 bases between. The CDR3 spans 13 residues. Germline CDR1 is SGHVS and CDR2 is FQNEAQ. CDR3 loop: CASSSVEGTEAFF. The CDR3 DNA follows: TGTGCCAGCAGCTCAGTTGAGGGGACTGAAGCTTTCTTT. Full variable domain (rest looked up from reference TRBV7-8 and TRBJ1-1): GAGVSQSPRYKVAKRGQDVALRCDPISGHVSLFWYQQALGQGPEFLTYFQNEAQLDKSGLPSDRFFAERPEGSVSTLKIQRTQQEDSAVYLCASSSVEGTEAFFGQGTRLTVV.

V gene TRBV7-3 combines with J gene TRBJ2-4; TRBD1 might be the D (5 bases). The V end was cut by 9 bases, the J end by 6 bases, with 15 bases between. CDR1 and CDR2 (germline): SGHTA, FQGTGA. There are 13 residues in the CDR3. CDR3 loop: CASTPQGGNIQYF. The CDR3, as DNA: TGTGCCAGTACTCCCCAGGGTGGAAACATTCAGTACTTC.

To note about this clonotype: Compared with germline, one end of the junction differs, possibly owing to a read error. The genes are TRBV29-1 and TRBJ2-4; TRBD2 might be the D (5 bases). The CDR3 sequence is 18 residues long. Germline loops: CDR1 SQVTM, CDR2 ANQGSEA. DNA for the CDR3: TGCAGCGTTGGGCGGATTCCGGACCCACACCTAGCCAAAAACATTCCGTACTTC. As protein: CSVGRIPDPHLAKNIPYF.

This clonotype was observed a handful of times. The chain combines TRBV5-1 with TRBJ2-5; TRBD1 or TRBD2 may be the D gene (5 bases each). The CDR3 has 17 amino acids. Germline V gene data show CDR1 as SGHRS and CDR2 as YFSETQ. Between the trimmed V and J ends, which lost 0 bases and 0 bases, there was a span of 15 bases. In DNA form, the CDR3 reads TGCGCCAGCAGCTTGGTGGGACCGGAAACCTACCAAGAGACCCAGTACTTC. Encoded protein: CASSLVGPETYQETQYF.

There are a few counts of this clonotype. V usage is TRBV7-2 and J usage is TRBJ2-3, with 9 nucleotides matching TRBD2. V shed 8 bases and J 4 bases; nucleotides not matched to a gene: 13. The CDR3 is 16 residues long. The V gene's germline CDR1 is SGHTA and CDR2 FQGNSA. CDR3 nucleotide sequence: TGTGCCAGCGCAAAAGGCGGGCTAGCGGGGTCAGATACGCAGTATTTT. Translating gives CASAKGGLAGSDTQYF.

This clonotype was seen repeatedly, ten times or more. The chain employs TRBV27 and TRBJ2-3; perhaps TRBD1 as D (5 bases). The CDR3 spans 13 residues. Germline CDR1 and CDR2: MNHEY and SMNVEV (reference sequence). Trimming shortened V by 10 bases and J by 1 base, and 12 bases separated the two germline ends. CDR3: CATSTGGTDTQYF. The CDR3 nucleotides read TGTGCCACCAGCACAGGTGGCACAGATACGCAGTATTTT.

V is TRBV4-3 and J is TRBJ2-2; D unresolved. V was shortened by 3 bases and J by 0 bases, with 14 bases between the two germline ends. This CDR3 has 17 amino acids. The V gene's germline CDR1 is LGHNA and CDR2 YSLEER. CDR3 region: CASSQAVGTSNTGELFF. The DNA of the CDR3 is TGCGCCAGCAGCCAGGCAGTGGGAACCTCGAACACCGGGGAGCTGTTTTTT.

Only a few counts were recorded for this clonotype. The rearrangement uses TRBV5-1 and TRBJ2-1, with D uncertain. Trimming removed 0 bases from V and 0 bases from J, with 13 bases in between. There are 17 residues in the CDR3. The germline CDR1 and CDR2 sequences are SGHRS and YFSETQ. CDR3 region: CASSLASGSSSYNEQFF. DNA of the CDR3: TGCGCCAGCAGCTTGGCTTCGGGTTCGAGCTCCTACAATGAGCAGTTCTTC. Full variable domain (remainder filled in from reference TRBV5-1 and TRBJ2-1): KAGVTQTPRYLIKTRGQQVTLSCSPISGHRSVSWYQQTPGQGLQFLFEYFSETQRNKGNFPGRFSGRQFSNSRSEMNVSTLELGDSALYLCASSLASGSSSYNEQFFGPGTRLTVL.

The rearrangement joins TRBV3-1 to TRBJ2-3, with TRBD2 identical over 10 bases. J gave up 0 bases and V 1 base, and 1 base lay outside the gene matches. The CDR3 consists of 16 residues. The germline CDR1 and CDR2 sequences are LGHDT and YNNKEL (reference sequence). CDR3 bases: TGTGCCAGCAGCCAAGGGGGACTAGCGAGCACAGATACGCAGTATTTT. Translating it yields CASSQGGLASTDTQYF.

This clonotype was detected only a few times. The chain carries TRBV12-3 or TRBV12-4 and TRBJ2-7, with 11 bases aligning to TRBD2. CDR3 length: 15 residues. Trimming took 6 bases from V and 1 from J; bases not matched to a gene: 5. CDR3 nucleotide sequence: TGTGCCAGCAGCTCGCGGACTAGCGGGTCCTACGAGCAGTACTTC. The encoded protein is CASSSRTSGSYEQYF.

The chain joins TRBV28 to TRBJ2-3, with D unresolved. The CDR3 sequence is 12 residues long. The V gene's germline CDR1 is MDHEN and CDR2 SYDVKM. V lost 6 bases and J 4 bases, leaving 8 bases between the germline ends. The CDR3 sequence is CASRDPADTQYF. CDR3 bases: TGTGCCAGCAGAGATCCAGCAGATACGCAGTATTTT.

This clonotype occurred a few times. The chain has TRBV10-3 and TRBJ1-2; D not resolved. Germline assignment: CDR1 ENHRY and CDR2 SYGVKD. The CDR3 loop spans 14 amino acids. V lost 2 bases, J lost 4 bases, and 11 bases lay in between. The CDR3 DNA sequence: TGTGCCATCAGTGAGGCCTCAACGTCCTATGGCTACACCTTC. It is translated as CAISEASTSYGYTF.

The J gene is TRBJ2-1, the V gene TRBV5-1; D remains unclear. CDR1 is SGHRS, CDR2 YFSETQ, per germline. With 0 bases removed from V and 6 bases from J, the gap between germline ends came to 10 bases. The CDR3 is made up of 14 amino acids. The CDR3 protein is CASSLVGRSNEQFF. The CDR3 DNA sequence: TGCGCCAGCAGCTTGGTGGGCAGATCCAATGAGCAGTTCTTC.

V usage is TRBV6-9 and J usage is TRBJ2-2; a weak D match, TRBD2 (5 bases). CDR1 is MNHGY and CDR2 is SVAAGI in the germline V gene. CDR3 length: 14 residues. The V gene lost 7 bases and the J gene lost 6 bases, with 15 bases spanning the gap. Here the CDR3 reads CASKFRGWAGELFF. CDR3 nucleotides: TGTGCCAGCAAGTTTCGGGGATGGGCCGGGGAGCTGTTTTTT.

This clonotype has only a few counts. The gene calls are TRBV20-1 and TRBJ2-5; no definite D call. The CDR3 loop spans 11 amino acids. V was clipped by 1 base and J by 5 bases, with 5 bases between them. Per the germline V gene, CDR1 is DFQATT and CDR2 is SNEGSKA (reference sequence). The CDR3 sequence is CSARVRETQYF. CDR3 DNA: TGCAGTGCTAGAGTTCGGGAGACCCAGTACTTC.

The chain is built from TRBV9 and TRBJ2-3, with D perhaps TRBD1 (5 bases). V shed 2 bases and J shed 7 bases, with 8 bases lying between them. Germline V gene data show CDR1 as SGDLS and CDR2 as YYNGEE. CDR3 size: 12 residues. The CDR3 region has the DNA TGTGCCAGCAGCGTCCCAGGGTATACGCAGTATTTT. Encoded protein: CASSVPGYTQYF.

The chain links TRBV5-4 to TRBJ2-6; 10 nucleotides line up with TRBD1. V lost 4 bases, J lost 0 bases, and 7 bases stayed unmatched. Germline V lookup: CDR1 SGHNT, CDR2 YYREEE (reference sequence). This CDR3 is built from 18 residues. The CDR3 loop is CASSPGQGYSSGANVLTF. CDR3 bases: TGTGCCAGCAGCCCGGGACAGGGGTATAGCTCTGGGGCCAACGTCCTGACTTTC.

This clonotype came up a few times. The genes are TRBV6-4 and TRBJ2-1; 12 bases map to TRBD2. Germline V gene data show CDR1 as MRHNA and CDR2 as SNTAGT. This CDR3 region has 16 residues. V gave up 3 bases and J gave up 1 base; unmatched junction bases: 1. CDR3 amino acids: CASSDLAGGSYNEQFF. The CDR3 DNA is TGTGCCAGCAGTGATCTAGCGGGGGGGTCCTACAATGAGCAGTTCTTC.

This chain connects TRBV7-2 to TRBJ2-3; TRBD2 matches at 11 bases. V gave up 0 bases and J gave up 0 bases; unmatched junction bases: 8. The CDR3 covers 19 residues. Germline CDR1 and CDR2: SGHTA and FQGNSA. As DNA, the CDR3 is TGTGCCAGCAGCTTAGCCATAGCGGGGGGGCCAACTAGCACAGATACGCAGTATTTT. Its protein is CASSLAIAGGPTSTDTQYF.